This is a list of T cell receptor beta chains from one sample in a study of cytomegalovirus exposure and HLA in healthy donors. Sequenced by immunoSEQ multiplex PCR; TCRdb stores in-frame clones only, minus some. The sample includes 200,000 to 250,000 clones, roughly 84% of them seen just once. Sequenced sample: PBMCs. The receptors come from a woman aged 18-29 years in good health and CMV-seropositive. The CDR3 runs from the conserved cysteine through the conserved F or W. Each record gives: J gene, D gene, clone size, V gene, CDR3 length, CDR3 DNA, CDR3 protein. D genes are given only for firm matches. Size is omitted from some rows. Given values are once, few, many or a class for expanded clones.

TRBJ2-1	TRBD2	NA	TRBV13	20	TGTGCCAGCAGCTCCGTCCCGGGACAGGAGGGACTAGCGAGCCACAATGAGCAGTTCTTC	CASSSVPGQEGLASHNEQFF
TRBJ1-2	NA	NA	TRBV5-1	14	TGCGCCAGCAGCGCCCCCAGGGGTGACTATGGCTACACCTTC	CASSAPRGDYGYTF
TRBJ2-7	NA	NA	TRBV6-1	14	TGTGCCAGCAGGGACCTGGCAGGGGCCTACGAGCAGTACTTC	CASRDLAGAYEQYF
TRBJ2-3	TRBD2	NA	TRBV6-4	14	TGTGCCAGCAGTGACTCGGCGGGAGCAGATACGCAGTATTTT	CASSDSAGADTQYF
TRBJ1-2	TRBD1	NA	TRBV25-1	14	TGTGCCAGCAGCACAATGGACAGGGACTATGGCTACACCTTC	CASSTMDRDYGYTF
TRBJ2-1	TRBD1	NA	TRBV14	13	TGTGCCAGCAGCCATGACAGGGTCGATGAGCAGTTCTTC	CASSHDRVDEQFF
TRBJ2-7	NA	NA	TRBV11-2	13	TGTGCCAGCAGCTTCGGGAGCTCCTACGAGCAGTACTTC	CASSFGSSYEQYF
TRBJ2-5	TRBD1	NA	TRBV6-1	16	TGTGCCAGCAGTGAACCGACCGGGACAGGGCGCGAGACCCAGTACTTC	CASSEPTGTGRETQYF
TRBJ1-4	TRBD1	NA	TRBV27	15	TGTGCCAGCAGTCATCCGGGACAGGGGGATGAAAAACTGTTTTTT	CASSHPGQGDEKLFF
TRBJ2-7	TRBD1	NA	TRBV10-3	16	TGTGCCATCAGTGGACCCAGACAGGGGATATCCTACGAGCAGTACTTC	CAISGPRQGISYEQYF
TRBJ1-1	TRBD1	NA	TRBV6-5	13	TGTGCCAGCAAAACAGGGGAGTTCACTGAAGCTTTCTTT	CASKTGEFTEAFF
TRBJ2-4	NA	once	TRBV9	14	TGTGCCAGCAGCGTAGGGCAGGGGAAAAACATTCAGTACTTC	CASSVGQGKNIQYF
TRBJ1-5	NA	NA	TRBV6-5	14	TGTGCCAGCAGTTACCCGGGGGAAAGTCAGCCCCAGCATTTT	CASSYPGESQPQHF
TRBJ2-4	NA	NA	TRBV18	15	TGTGCCAGCTCACCCCGCGCGTCAGGGCGTAACATTCAGTACTTC	CASSPRASGRNIQYF
TRBJ2-1	NA	NA	TRBV5-6	14	TGTGCCAGCACCCGAAAGGGGGTCTTTGGTGAGCAGTTCTTC	CASTRKGVFGEQFF